This section outlines one TCR beta chain sequence together with its context. The sample holds one count of this clonotype. There is no known antigen for this receptor. One end of the junction is discordant with germline, which a read error may explain. This sample is drawn from a study of molecular identifiers for immune sequencing clone quantification (dated by TCRdb to the late 2010s). In the study overall: In a replicate experiment, RNA from around 20,000 or 100,000 naive CD8 T cells was split into five aliquots, four of which were sequenced. CD8 T cells were used in a methods study to benchmark molecular-identifier clustering-based TCR repertoire sequencing (MIDCIRS) and TCR RNA copy counting. Results the study describes overall, beyond this receptor: Even against a background of 750,000 to 1,000,000 naive CD8 T cells, spiked-in Jurkat TCR RNA amounting to a single cell's worth was reported to be detectable. The naive libraries included spiked-in Jurkat TCR RNA (10 copies' worth), and this RNA is not part of the donor repertoire. In CMV-specific effector cells, over 99% of molecules were held by clones above 20 RNA copies, whereas under 1% of molecules were held by such clones in naive cells. Identical TCR molecules sharing a barcode could cause highly expanded clone sizes to be underestimated. Modeling indicated approximately 2.7 TCR RNA copies recovered per cell, compared with approximately 10 by digital PCR, which implies a capture efficiency of 25% to 35%. When barcode sub-clustering was left out, chimeric consensus sequences inflated TCR diversity, with chimeras reaching as high as 47%.

Libraries were built with PCR. Sequencing was carried out with a NextSeq 500. Bulk TCR libraries were generated as previously described, with the TCR primers listed in Table S5 used. Total RNA was purified with the Qiagen AllPrep DNA/RNA kit. Reads from multiple sequencing runs of the same library were pooled before analysis. In the authors' own workflow: Reads were retained only if an exact TCR constant sequence was present, and the retained reads were trimmed to 150 nt and grouped according to their 12-nt molecular barcodes. Reads within each barcode group were sub-clustered using a 15% Levenshtein threshold, and quality-weighted consensus sequences were constructed for each RNA molecule. Non-functional sequences were discarded, and so were lower-count sequences lying one edit away from another sequence. Based on a fit of two negative binomial distributions, barcode sub-clusters having less than 20% of the maximum read count were discarded. Starting from the raw public reads, TCRdb applied fastp trimming at Q25, assembled clones with MiXCR and retained in-frame beta chains. Here each entry gathers all rows of one CDR3 protein and keeps the most common genes and DNA. TCRdb's processing, not the authors' own work, is the source of the V and J calls. This sample holds some 590,000 distinct CDR3 sequences; 25% were observed only once. The leading ten clones occupy roughly 0.83% of the sample.

CDR1 and CDR2 (LGHNA, YSLEER) derive from the germline V gene. Including the terminal cysteine and phenylalanine, the CDR3 comprises 15 residues. The DNA shown is the 45-base CDR3, in frame from base 1. Libraries of naive CD8 T cells were built from anywhere between roughly 18,000 and 1,000,000 sorted cells, with 10%, 30% or 50% of the purified RNA used. On a BD FACSAria II, naive CD8 T cells were FACS-sorted as CD8+CD4-CCR7+CD45RA+ and collected into RLT Plus buffer. Detection sensitivity was tested by spiking Jurkat RNA equal to around 11 TCR copies' worth into samples containing 20,000-1,000,000 naive CD8 T cells. Enrichment of CD8 T cells was done with RosetteSep CD8+ T Cell Enrichment Cocktail plus Ficoll-Paque, and ACK red cell lysis came afterward.

The sequence is built from TRBV4-3 and TRBJ1-1, and perhaps TRBD1 as D gene, on 6 matching bases. The clonotype originates from a human donor in good health. Some libraries in this study had Jurkat cell RNA spiked in. The source material was naive CD8+ T cells from blood, with Jurkat cell RNA spiked in. Interpreted using the paper, the cell subset or site label stands for: FACS-sorted CD8+CD4-CCR7+CD45RA+ naive T cells. The nucleotide sequence reads as follows: TGCGCCAGCGGCCAAGTACTATCAGGGGTGACTGTAGCTTTCTTT. The resulting protein is CASGQVLSGVTVAFF.